This T cell receptor beta chain derives from a study of CXCR3-negative and CXCR3-positive naive CD8 T cells. Regarding the study as a whole: CXCR3-negative and CXCR3-positive naive cells shared comparable TRBV-TRBJ usage, but memory cells did not. The study found more hydrophobic TRB CDR3s in CXCR3-positive naive cells than in CXCR3-negative naive cells. Once cells were cryopreserved, CXCR3 expression went down partly, and most assays used fresh PBMCs. Surface CD5 matched across naive subsets, and TRB CDR3 properties served to infer TCR strength. High diversity, comparable across both naive subsets, contrasted with much lower diversity in memory CD8+ cells.

About this clonotype: The antigen is undetermined.

This CDR3 region has 14 residues. Germline-derived CDR1 and CDR2 are MNHNY and SVGAGI (reference sequence). UMI labels and 5' RACE were used to prepare the TRB cDNA libraries. TCRdb reworked the 5' RACE reads into one entry per CDR3 protein, no DNA. There are about 98,000 distinct CDR3 sequences in the sample, with less than 1.1% held by the top ten. This TCR was recovered from a human donor in good health. Some clones in this sample may be carry-over from other donors' samples. Material for sequencing was naive CXCR3+ CD8+ T cells from blood. Noted subset: CD45RO-CCR7+CD27+CD95- naive CD8+ T cells expressing CXCR3 (TNR3+). V usage is TRBV6-6 and J usage is TRBJ1-2. CDR3 sequence reads: CASSSNGRSYGYTF.